The 23 T cell receptor beta chains given below trace back to one sample, sequenced in a study of OX40 agonist ivuxolimab in advanced cancers. The assay was immunoSEQ multiplex PCR, and TCRdb's table has in-frame clones only and misses some. The sample consists of tens of thousands of clones, under 95% of them appearing once. The sequencing used CD4+ or CD8+ T cells sorted from blood, collected in a trial of the OX40 agonist ivuxolimab. These receptors were taken from an adult with an advanced solid tumor such as melanoma, head and neck, liver or kidney cancer.

This rearrangement joins TRBV7-2 to TRBJ1-5; D is perhaps TRBD1 (5 bases). V was clipped by 5 bases and J by 0 bases, with 14 bases between them. Germline CDR1 and CDR2: SGHTA and FQGNSA. The CDR3 has 16 residues. CDR3 nucleotides: TGTGCCAGCAGCCCCACGGGGGGGTATAGCAATCAGCCCCAGCATTTT. Residues: CASSPTGGYSNQPQHF.

The chain links TRBV28 to TRBJ1-1, with 7 bases matching TRBD1. V lost 2 bases and J lost 11; bases outside the gene matches: 17. Germline values: CDR1 MDHEN, CDR2 SYDVKM. This CDR3 spans 16 amino acids. The DNA for the CDR3 is TGTGCCAGCAGTTTAAGTTTATTTCCAGGGACAGCCGGGGCTTTCTTT. Its translation is CASSLSLFPGTAGAFF.

The rearrangement uses TRBV28 and TRBJ1-5, with 7 bases fitting TRBD1. V lost 5 bases and J lost 1; bases outside the gene matches: 5. The CDR3 extends over 15 amino acids. Germline V gene lookup returns CDR1 MDHEN and CDR2 SYDVKM. The CDR3 region has the DNA TGTGCCAGCAGTACCCCGGACAGGAGCAATCAGCCCCAGCATTTT. Its translation is CASSTPDRSNQPQHF.

The V and J genes are TRBV28 and TRBJ1-4; 7 nucleotides match TRBD1. The CDR3 loop spans 15 amino acids. Germline V gene sequence: CDR1 MDHEN, CDR2 SYDVKM. Trimming took 6 bases from V and 1 from J; bases not matched to a gene: 5. The CDR3 DNA sequence: TGTGCCAGCAGCTCCAGACAGGGAACTAATGAAAAACTGTTTTTT. The encoded protein is CASSSRQGTNEKLFF.

J is TRBJ2-3 and V is TRBV5-1, with D tentatively TRBD1 or TRBD2 (6 bases each). Trimming stripped 5 bases from V and 3 bases from J, with 13 bases between. Germline CDR1 SGHRS, CDR2 YFSETQ. This CDR3 spans 14 amino acids. This CDR3 reads CASREGQGTDTQYF. DNA for the CDR3: TGCGCCAGCAGGGAGGGCCAGGGGACAGATACGCAGTATTTT.

This chain connects TRBV5-1 to TRBJ2-7; D is ambiguous. Germline lookup yields CDR1 SGHRS and CDR2 YFSETQ. The CDR3 length is 12 residues. Trimming shortened V by 0 bases and J by 8 bases, and 9 bases separated the two germline ends. As DNA, the CDR3 is TGCGCCAGCAGCTTGGGTTCAGGCCAGCAGTACTTC. It yields the protein CASSLGSGQQYF.

This clone was observed a few times. The chain couples TRBV30 to TRBJ1-5, with a possible D match to TRBD1 (6 bases). The CDR3 covers 15 residues. In germline, CDR1 is GTSNPN, CDR2 SVGIG (reference sequence). Deletions cut 4 bases from V and 2 bases from J, with 15 bases between. The CDR3 region has the DNA TGTGCCTGGACCCGGGGGGGCGGGGGCAATCAGCCCCAGCATTTT. Its protein product is CAWTRGGGGNQPQHF. The whole variable domain, filled in from reference TRBV30 and TRBJ1-5, reads SQTIHQWPATLVQPVGSPLSLECTVEGTSNPNLYWYRQAAGRGLQLLFYSVGIGQISSEVPQNLSASRPQDRQFILSSKKLLLSDSGFYLCAWTRGGGGNQPQHFGDGTRLSIL.

The chain carries TRBV28 and TRBJ1-2; no reliable D call. V was clipped by 3 bases and J by 0 bases, with 5 bases between them. Germline V gene lookup returns CDR1 MDHEN and CDR2 SYDVKM. The CDR3 loop spans 13 amino acids. Here the CDR3 reads CASSFTANYGYTF. CDR3 coding DNA: TGTGCCAGCAGTTTCACGGCTAACTATGGCTACACCTTC.

This clone was counted only a few times. The chain carries TRBV5-4 and TRBJ2-1, with 10 bases aligning to TRBD1. The J segment lost 7 bases and the V segment lost 4 bases, leaving 2 bases of the junction unmatched. Germline CDR1 reads SGHNT; CDR2 reads YYREEE (reference sequence). This CDR3 has 13 amino acids. The CDR3 bases are TGTGCCAGCAGCCCGGGACAGGGGAATGAGCAGTTCTTC. Its translation is CASSPGQGNEQFF.

The gene calls are TRBV6-5 and TRBJ2-3; D is perhaps TRBD1 (5 bases). The V and J ends lost 2 bases and 5 bases respectively, with 11 bases between them. Germline assignment: CDR1 MNHEY and CDR2 SVGAGI. The CDR3 is 14 residues long. The CDR3 loop reads CASSYGARRDTQYF. CDR3 DNA sequence: TGTGCCAGCAGTTACGGGGCCCGAAGAGATACGCAGTATTTT.

This clone was recorded once. This chain uses TRBV5-1 with TRBJ1-2, with 8 nucleotides matching TRBD1. V lost 0 bases to trimming and J lost 7 bases; unmatched junction nucleotides: 2. The CDR3 runs 13 residues. Germline loops: CDR1 SGHRS, CDR2 YFSETQ. In nucleotides, the CDR3 is TGCGCCAGCAGCTTGGGGACAGGGTTTGGCTACACCTTC. It is translated as CASSLGTGFGYTF.

V and J are TRBV6-6 and TRBJ1-1, with 7 bases identical to TRBD1. Per germline, CDR1 MNHNY and CDR2 SVGAGI (reference sequence). The CDR3 has 14 amino acids. J was trimmed by 6 bases and V by 5 bases; bases with no gene match: 9. The CDR3 reads CASSPTGSPAEAFF. The CDR3 region has the DNA TGTGCCAGCAGTCCGACAGGGTCCCCCGCTGAAGCTTTCTTT.

The gene calls are TRBV15 and TRBJ2-7; 10 bases align to TRBD2. Germline loops: CDR1 LNHNV, CDR2 YYDKDF (reference sequence). The CDR3 loop spans 17 amino acids. The V segment lost 0 bases and the J segment 3 bases; nucleotides outside the gene matches: 8. In nucleotides, the CDR3 is TGTGCCACCAGCAGAGAGTTAGGGCTAGCGGGAGTCTACGAGCAGTACTTC. Its translation is CATSRELGLAGVYEQYF.

The chain couples TRBV10-3 to TRBJ1-2; no definite D call. The V and J ends lost 5 bases and 1 base respectively, with 5 bases between them. The germline CDR1 and CDR2 sequences are ENHRY and SYGVKD. CDR3 length: 12 residues. The DNA of the CDR3 is TGTGCCATCAGTAAAGTTAACTATGGCTACACCTTC. This translates into CAISKVNYGYTF.

In this sample, this clone turned up once. This chain links TRBV5-8 with TRBJ1-1; a possible D gene is TRBD1 (5 bases). The CDR3 is made up of 15 amino acids. Germline V lookup: CDR1 SGHTS, CDR2 YDEGEE. The V end was cut by 2 bases, the J end by 1 base, with 12 bases between. In nucleotides, the CDR3 is TGTGCCAGCAGCTTCCGGACACCCCAGAACACTGAAGCTTTCTTT. It codes for CASSFRTPQNTEAFF.

V and J are TRBV5-1 and TRBJ2-7, with 7 positions matching TRBD1. CDR3 length: 13 amino acids. V dropped 2 bases and J dropped 4; count of bases not matched to a gene: 3. Germline-derived CDR1 and CDR2 are SGHRS and YFSETQ. In DNA, the CDR3 is TGCGCCAGCAGCTTAGAGGGGGCGTACGAGCAGTACTTC. Translation gives CASSLEGAYEQYF.

The V call is TRBV19, the J call TRBJ1-1; 7 bases are shared with TRBD1. Per the germline V gene, CDR1 is LNHDA and CDR2 is SQIVND (reference sequence). CDR3 length: 14 amino acids. V lost 4 bases and J lost 1; bases outside the gene matches: 3. CDR3 protein: CASSTGTENTEAFF. The CDR3 coding sequence is TGTGCCAGTAGTACCGGGACAGAGAACACTGAAGCTTTCTTT.

Comment on this clone: Sequence at one end of the junction differs from germline and may be a read error. The rearrangement links TRBV4-2 to TRBJ2-7, with 10 bases lining up with TRBD2. The CDR3 covers 16 residues. Germline values: CDR1 LGHNA, CDR2 YNFKEQ. The CDR3 reads CASSPRGLAGEYGQYF. DNA for the CDR3: TGTGCCAGCAGCCCTCGTGGGCTAGCGGGAGAATACGGGCAGTACTTC.

This sequence joins TRBV11-1 and TRBJ2-7; TRBD1 aligns across 8 bases. Trimming removed 2 bases from V and 0 bases from J; junction bases left unmatched: 3. Germline-derived CDR1 and CDR2 are SGHAT and FQDESV (reference sequence). This CDR3 is 15 amino acids long. CDR3 bases: TGTGCCAGCAGCTTATATGGACAGGGCTCCTACGAGCAGTACTTC. This gives the protein CASSLYGQGSYEQYF.

The gene calls are TRBV29-1 and TRBJ2-3, with unresolved D. The CDR3 extends over 11 amino acids. Germline-derived CDR1 and CDR2 are SQVTM and ANQGSEA. V was pared by 8 bases and J by 4 bases, with 10 bases between. The CDR3 sequence is CSCSAPDTQYF. For the CDR3, the DNA is TGCAGCTGTTCGGCCCCAGATACGCAGTATTTT.

J is TRBJ2-1 and V is TRBV15; 7 nucleotides align to TRBD1. Germline V gene lookup returns CDR1 LNHNV and CDR2 YYDKDF (reference sequence). The CDR3 covers 13 residues. V lost 8 bases, J lost 9 bases, and 10 bases stayed unmatched. CDR3 sequence: CATSEVKGAEQFF. Here the CDR3 DNA reads TGTGCCACCTCCGAGGTAAAGGGGGCTGAGCAGTTCTTC.

The chain combines TRBV5-1 with TRBJ2-3, with TRBD2 matching 10 bases. CDR1 is SGHRS, CDR2 YFSETQ, per germline. Losses at the gene ends were 3 bases for V and 4 bases for J; bases not matched to a gene: 8. There are 16 residues in the CDR3. The CDR3 region has the DNA TGCGCCAGCAGCTCGCCTAGCGGGAGTATAGCAGATACGCAGTATTTT. As protein: CASSSPSGSIADTQYF.

This chain links TRBV7-3 with TRBJ2-1; D is unresolved. This CDR3 comprises 13 residues. The germline CDR1 and CDR2 sequences are SGHTA and FQGTGA. Trimming took 6 bases from V and 10 from J, leaving 16 bases between them. CDR3 residues: CASRDPTAGEQFF. The CDR3 DNA sequence: TGTGCCAGCAGGGACCCCACCGCTGGGGAGCAGTTCTTC.